These 32 T cell receptor beta chains were all obtained from the same sample, sequenced in a study of cytomegalovirus exposure and HLA in healthy donors. The repertoire was sequenced with immunoSEQ multiplex PCR; TCRdb's copy has only in-frame clones and lacks some. The data contain about 310,000 clones, nearly 90% of them singletons. The specimen sequenced was PBMCs. The receptors were gathered from a man in his thirties or forties in good health and CMV-seronegative.

The V gene is TRBV5-4, the J gene TRBJ2-7, with D possibly matching TRBD1 (5 bases). Trimming stripped 4 bases from V and 5 bases from J, with 16 bases between. Germline values: CDR1 SGHNT, CDR2 YYREEE (reference sequence). This CDR3 region has 14 residues. The CDR3 DNA follows: TGTGCCAGCAGCCCGGACACGTCCGGAAACGAGCAGTACTTC. Amino acids: CASSPDTSGNEQYF.

Concerning this clone itself: At one of its ends the junction is not consistent with the germline gene, which may arise from a read error. This sequence joins TRBV6-1 and TRBJ1-2; possible D gene TRBD1, 5 bases. Germline CDR1 is MNHNS and CDR2 is SASEGT. This CDR3 comprises 16 residues. In DNA form, the CDR3 reads TGTGCCATCAGTGAGAATATGGTTAAACAGGCTTATGGCTACACCTTC. Encoded protein: CAISENMVKQAYGYTF.

The rearrangement joins TRBV6-5 to TRBJ1-6, with D possibly TRBD1 on 6 matching bases. The V end lost 3 bases, the J end lost 6 bases, and 9 bases lay between the germline ends. This CDR3 comprises 14 residues. Germline assignment: CDR1 MNHEY and CDR2 SVGAGI. Here the CDR3 DNA reads TGTGCCAGCAGTTATTACAGGGCTAATTCACCCCTCCACTTT. It encodes CASSYYRANSPLHF.

This clone was seen more than once but under ten times. Here the CDR3 reads CASSSDGGANSPLHF. DNA of the CDR3: TGTGCCAGCAGCTCCGACGGCGGGGCTAACTCACCCCTCCACTTT. The chain joins TRBV7-9 to TRBJ1-6; tentative D call: TRBD1 (5 bases). The CDR3 length is 15 residues. V was cut by 4 bases and J by 10 bases, with 17 bases left in between. Germline assignment: CDR1 SEHNR and CDR2 FQNEAQ (reference sequence). Drawing the rest from reference TRBV7-9 and TRBJ1-6, the complete variable domain is DTGVSQNPRHKITKRGQNVTFRCDPISEHNRLYWYRQTLGQGPEFLTYFQNEAQLEKSRLLSDRFSAERPKGSFSTLEIQRTEQGDSAMYLCASSSDGGANSPLHFGNGTRLTVT.

This clone was detected once. The V and J genes are TRBV11-3 and TRBJ2-3; TRBD2 matches 10 bases. V lost 5 bases, J lost 4 bases, and 12 bases stayed unmatched. Germline values: CDR1 SGHNT, CDR2 YENEEA. This CDR3 has 17 residues. DNA of the CDR3: TGTGCCAGCAGCAAGCGGGGGGGACTCTCTTCTCCAGATACGCAGTATTTT. As protein: CASSKRGGLSSPDTQYF.

The V call is TRBV10-1, the J call TRBJ1-4; D remains unclear. CDR1 and CDR2 (germline): WNHNN, SYGVQD (reference sequence). The V gene lost 2 bases and the J gene lost 5 bases, with 12 bases spanning the gap. The length of the CDR3 is 15 residues. The DNA for the CDR3 is TGCGCCAGCAGTGAGGGAGGAACTTCGAATGAAAAACTGTTTTTT. This gives the protein CASSEGGTSNEKLFF.

V gene TRBV9 combines with J gene TRBJ1-4; TRBD1 aligns across 10 bases. This CDR3 region has 16 residues. The V and J ends lost 4 bases and 8 bases, in that order; junction bases with no gene match: 11. Per germline, CDR1 SGDLS and CDR2 YYNGEE. CDR3 amino acids: CASSPVIGTGVEKLFF. The CDR3, as DNA: TGTGCCAGCAGCCCGGTGATTGGGACAGGGGTCGAAAAACTGTTTTTT.

V gene TRBV18 combines with J gene TRBJ1-1; no definite D call. The ends were cut back, 2 bases at V and 0 bases at J, with 13 bases in the middle. This CDR3 is built from 16 residues. CDR1 and CDR2 (germline): KGHSH, LQKENI. Written as DNA, the CDR3 is TGTGCCAGCTCACCAGTAACCCCAGGTATGAACACTGAAGCTTTCTTT. Amino acids: CASSPVTPGMNTEAFF. Full variable domain (missing parts from reference TRBV18 and TRBJ1-1): NAGVMQNPRHLVRRRGQEARLRCSPMKGHSHVYWYRQLPEEGLKFMVYLQKENIIDESGMPKERFSAEFPKEGPSILRIQQVVRGDSAAYFCASSPVTPGMNTEAFFGQGTRLTVV.

This clone appeared a single time. The rearrangement links TRBV4-1 to TRBJ2-7, with 8 bases lining up with TRBD1. With 0 bases clipped from V and 5 bases from J, the junction kept 15 bases outside the gene matches. Germline V gene data show CDR1 as MGHRA and CDR2 as YSYEKL. The CDR3 spans 18 residues. In nucleotides, the CDR3 is TGCGCCAGCAGCCAAGATCAACGGCCACAGGGGGGTCCCGACGAGCAGTACTTC. Residues: CASSQDQRPQGGPDEQYF.

This chain joins TRBV29-1 and TRBJ1-1; D ambiguous. Germline V lookup: CDR1 SQVTM, CDR2 ANQGSEA. With 3 bases removed from V and 2 bases from J, the gap between germline ends came to 7 bases. This CDR3 region has 12 residues. CDR3 sequence reads: CSVDTFNTEAFF. CDR3 coding DNA: TGCAGCGTTGATACATTTAACACTGAAGCTTTCTTT.

This chain connects TRBV27 to TRBJ1-6, with D possibly TRBD1 on 5 matching bases. Germline CDR1 is MNHEY and CDR2 is SMNVEV (reference sequence). The CDR3 spans 15 residues. V gave up 5 bases and J gave up 8 bases, with 16 bases separating them. This CDR3 reads CASSPSLGQYSPLHF. Written as DNA, the CDR3 is TGTGCCAGCAGTCCCTCATTGGGGCAATATTCACCCCTCCACTTT.

The chain is built from TRBV6-5 and TRBJ1-2; TRBD1 matches 7 bases. V was clipped by 5 bases and J by 1 base; unmatched bases: 4. The CDR3 runs 14 residues. Germline CDR1 is MNHEY and CDR2 is SVGAGI. Written as DNA, the CDR3 is TGTGCCAGCAGTCGGGACAGCTTTAACTATGGCTACACCTTC. Translating it yields CASSRDSFNYGYTF.

The V and J genes are TRBV11-3 and TRBJ2-1, with 11 bases identical to TRBD1. CDR3 length: 15 amino acids. Germline CDR1 and CDR2: SGHNT and YENEEA. Trimming removed 2 bases from V and 7 bases from J; junction bases left unmatched: 4. The CDR3 here is CASSLSGQGANEQFF. CDR3 in DNA: TGTGCCAGCAGCTTATCTGGACAGGGGGCGAATGAGCAGTTCTTC.

The chain is built from TRBV5-4 and TRBJ2-3; D perhaps matches TRBD1 (5 bases). The CDR3 extends over 17 amino acids. The V and J ends lost 0 bases and 0 bases respectively, with 14 bases between them. CDR1 and CDR2 from the germline V gene are SGHNT and YYREEE (reference sequence). CDR3 protein: CASSLGLWTRSTDTQYF. CDR3 sequence (DNA): TGTGCCAGCAGCTTGGGCTTATGGACAAGAAGCACAGATACGCAGTATTTT. Supplemented by reference TRBV5-4 and TRBJ2-3, the full variable domain reads ETGVTQSPTHLIKTRGQQVTLRCSSQSGHNTVSWYQQALGQGPQFIFQYYREEENGRGNFPPRFSGLQFPNYSSELNVNALELDDSALYLCASSLGLWTRSTDTQYFGPGTRLTVL.

The chain couples TRBV4-1 to TRBJ1-4, with D tentatively TRBD1 (5 bases). CDR3 length equals 15 residues. Germline CDR1 is MGHRA and CDR2 is YSYEKL. V was clipped by 0 bases and J by 8 bases, with 13 bases between them. CDR3 coding DNA: TGCGCCAGCAGCCAAGAAGGACACGTTAAGGAAAAACTGTTTTTT. It encodes CASSQEGHVKEKLFF.

V and J are TRBV19 and TRBJ2-2; possibly TRBD1 for D (8 bases). The CDR3 is 14 amino acids. CDR1 is LNHDA and CDR2 is SQIVND in the germline V gene (reference sequence). Trimming took 5 bases from V and 5 from J, leaving 12 bases between them. The CDR3 spells CASSGQGGTGELFF. CDR3 in DNA: TGTGCCAGTAGTGGACAGGGAGGGACCGGGGAGCTGTTTTTT.

The chain links TRBV30 to TRBJ2-2; weak D call: TRBD1 (5 bases). The CDR3 extends over 15 amino acids. V was pared by 0 bases and J by 2 bases, with 10 bases between. Per the germline V gene, CDR1 is GTSNPN and CDR2 is SVGIG (reference sequence). CDR3 nucleotides: TGTGCCTGGAGTGTAGGGGCCGCTAACACCGGGGAGCTGTTTTTT. Protein product: CAWSVGAANTGELFF.

This clone was found once. The CDR3 nucleotides read TGTGCCAGCAGCCCGATGACTAGCGGGCCTTACAATGAGCAGTTCTTC. Translated, it gives CASSPMTSGPYNEQFF. The gene calls are TRBV5-6 and TRBJ2-1; 10 bases match TRBD2. Germline assignment: CDR1 SGHDT and CDR2 YYEEEE. The junction had 8 bases not matched to a gene; V was cut back by 4 bases and J by 4 bases. CDR3 length: 16 residues. Full variable domain (remainder filled in from reference TRBV5-6 and TRBJ2-1): DAGVTQSPTHLIKTRGQQVTLRCSPKSGHDTVSWYQQALGQGPQFIFQYYEEEERQRGNFPDRFSGHQFPNYSSELNVNALLLGDSALYLCASSPMTSGPYNEQFFGPGTRLTVL.

The chain couples TRBV15 to TRBJ2-5; perhaps D is TRBD1 or TRBD2 (6 bases each). Per germline, CDR1 LNHNV and CDR2 YYDKDF (reference sequence). V was clipped by 5 bases and J by 4 bases, with 14 bases between them. This CDR3 has 14 residues. CDR3 in amino acids: CATSGGGRLETQYF. As DNA, the CDR3 is TGTGCCACCAGCGGAGGGGGGCGGTTAGAGACCCAGTACTTC. Full variable domain (outside the CDR3, taken from reference TRBV15 and TRBJ2-5): DAMVIQNPRYQVTQFGKPVTLSCSQTLNHNVMYWYQQKSSQAPKLLFHYYDKDFNNEADTPDNFQSRRPNTSFCFLDIRSPGLGDTAMYLCATSGGGRLETQYFGPGTRLLVL.

The chain couples TRBV19 to TRBJ1-2; 11 nucleotides align to TRBD1. The CDR3 length is 16 residues. J lost 4 bases, V lost 5 bases, and 9 bases had no gene match. Germline CDR1 is LNHDA and CDR2 is SQIVND (reference sequence). The CDR3 DNA reads as TGTGCCAGTAGTCAAAAGGACAGGGGGCTGCTCTATGGCTACACCTTC. This encodes CASSQKDRGLLYGYTF.

The V call is TRBV7-2, the J call TRBJ2-4; D not resolved. The CDR3 is 17 residues long. The V gene's germline CDR1 is SGHTA and CDR2 FQGNSA. V was trimmed by 4 bases and J by 1 base, leaving 17 bases between them. CDR3 sequence (DNA): TGTGCCAGCAGCTCACAACCAGGAAATGGGGCCAAAAACATTCAGTACTTC. Its translation is CASSSQPGNGAKNIQYF. The entire variable domain, with the rest obtained from reference TRBV7-2 and TRBJ2-4, is as follows: GAGVSQSPSNKVTEKGKDVELRCDPISGHTALYWYRQSLGQGLEFLIYFQGNSAPDKSGLPSDRFSAERTGGSVSTLTIQRTQQEDSAVYLCASSSQPGNGAKNIQYFGAGTRLSVL.

The V and J genes are TRBV19 and TRBJ2-2, with D perhaps matching TRBD2 (6 bases). CDR1 and CDR2 (germline): LNHDA, SQIVND (reference sequence). This CDR3 is 14 amino acids long. Trimming cost V 10 bases and J 5 bases, with 17 bases left between them. CDR3 in DNA: TGTGCCACATTAGTAGGTCGGGGGACCGGGGAGCTGTTTTTT. Its translation: CATLVGRGTGELFF.

This clone came up a few times. The genes are TRBV5-1 and TRBJ2-7; D is uncertain. The CDR3 runs to 13 residues. Per germline, CDR1 SGHRS and CDR2 YFSETQ. The germline V and J ends were trimmed by 1 base and 0 bases, with 5 bases remaining between them. CDR3 region: CASSLYGSYEQYF. Written as DNA, the CDR3 is TGCGCCAGCAGCTTGTACGGCTCCTACGAGCAGTACTTC. The full variable domain, its missing parts supplied by reference TRBV5-1 and TRBJ2-7, is KAGVTQTPRYLIKTRGQQVTLSCSPISGHRSVSWYQQTPGQGLQFLFEYFSETQRNKGNFPGRFSGRQFSNSRSEMNVSTLELGDSALYLCASSLYGSYEQYFGPGTRLTVT.

CDR3 sequence: CASSGRGRAEAFF. Written as DNA, the CDR3 is TGTGCCAGCAGTGGCAGGGGGCGAGCTGAAGCTTTCTTT. The chain uses TRBV6-1 and TRBJ1-1; TRBD1 matches 8 bases. Germline CDR1 reads MNHNS; CDR2 reads SASEGT. The trim removed 4 bases at V and 6 bases at J, leaving 4 bases unmatched. The CDR3 is 13 amino acids.

This rearrangement joins TRBV4-1 to TRBJ1-4; D unclear. The CDR3 is made up of 16 amino acids. Trimming took off 4 bases at V and 3 bases at J, with 15 bases between the two ends. Germline V lookup: CDR1 MGHRA, CDR2 YSYEKL. The chain's CDR3 is CASSRGVGRANEKLFF. CDR3 nucleotide sequence: TGCGCCAGCAGCCGTGGGGTCGGGAGGGCTAATGAAAAACTGTTTTTT.

V gene TRBV2 combines with J gene TRBJ1-2; a possible D gene is TRBD1 (6 bases). Trimming pared 6 bases from V and 2 bases from J, leaving 13 bases between. The CDR3 sequence is 14 residues long. Germline values: CDR1 SNHLY, CDR2 FYNNEI. CDR3 region: CASSATDRNYGYTF. The CDR3 DNA is TGTGCCAGCAGCGCCACTGACAGGAACTATGGCTACACCTTC. The variable domain in full, completed from reference TRBV2 and TRBJ1-2, reads EPEVTQTPSHQVTQMGQEVILRCVPISNHLYFYWYRQILGQKVEFLVSFYNNEISEKSEIFDDQFSVERPDGSNFTLKIRSTKLEDSAMYFCASSATDRNYGYTFGSGTRLTVV.

The chain couples TRBV5-1 to TRBJ2-1; 11 nucleotides match TRBD2. The CDR3 covers 16 residues. With V trimmed by 5 bases and J by 3 bases, 7 bases remained unmatched. Germline V gene lookup returns CDR1 SGHRS and CDR2 YFSETQ. The DNA for the CDR3 is TGCGCCAGCAGATTGACTAGCGGGGTGGTCTACAATGAGCAGTTCTTC. It encodes CASRLTSGVVYNEQFF.

The V gene is TRBV7-2, the J gene TRBJ1-1; TRBD1 is a possible D gene (6 bases). Germline CDR1 is SGHTA and CDR2 is FQGNSA. V shed 2 bases and J shed 11 bases, with 12 bases lying between them. The CDR3 covers 12 residues. As DNA, the CDR3 is TGTGCCAGCAGCTTAAACAGGGCTCCCGCTTTCTTT. Protein product: CASSLNRAPAFF.

This sequence joins TRBV4-1 and TRBJ2-2; perhaps TRBD1 as D (6 bases). The V end lost 4 bases, the J end lost 1 base, and 16 bases lay between the germline ends. The germline gives CDR1 MGHRA, CDR2 YSYEKL. This CDR3 region has 17 residues. The CDR3 DNA follows: TGCGCCAGCAGCCCAAAGGAAACAGGGAGGAACACCGGGGAGCTGTTTTTT. Encoded protein: CASSPKETGRNTGELFF.

The chain joins TRBV19 to TRBJ1-2, with D hard to call. Germline CDR1 and CDR2: LNHDA and SQIVND (reference sequence). This CDR3 spans 15 amino acids. V lost 8 bases and J 2 bases, leaving 18 bases between the germline ends. The CDR3 DNA is TGTGCCAGTCAAACGGTTACATCAGGCAACTATGGCTACACCTTC. Translated, it gives CASQTVTSGNYGYTF.

This chain uses TRBV2 with TRBJ2-1, with 10 bases that match TRBD1. The V gene's germline CDR1 is SNHLY and CDR2 FYNNEI. The CDR3 runs to 14 residues. V gave up 7 bases and J gave up 6 bases; unmatched junction bases: 6. The CDR3 region has the DNA TGTGCCAGCACCAGGACAGGGGGGCGCAATGAGCAGTTCTTC. Its translation is CASTRTGGRNEQFF. The whole variable domain, remainder taken from reference TRBV2 and TRBJ2-1, is EPEVTQTPSHQVTQMGQEVILRCVPISNHLYFYWYRQILGQKVEFLVSFYNNEISEKSEIFDDQFSVERPDGSNFTLKIRSTKLEDSAMYFCASTRTGGRNEQFFGPGTRLTVL.

This clone was observed once. The J gene is TRBJ2-1, the V gene TRBV9, with no clear D. V was pared by 2 bases and J by 10 bases, with 16 bases between. CDR1 is SGDLS and CDR2 is YYNGEE in the germline V gene. The CDR3 is 14 residues long. The CDR3 is CASSVLTKPWEQFF. The CDR3, as DNA: TGTGCCAGCAGCGTCCTAACGAAACCCTGGGAGCAGTTCTTC.